The 22 T cell receptor beta chains given below trace back to one sample, sequenced in a study of blood T cell repertoires in COVID-19. Some clones are missing from TCRdb's copy, which holds only in-frame ones; the method was immunoSEQ multiplex PCR. The sample has over 150,000 clones; approximately 79% are singletons. The specimen was peripheral blood. Every receptor here comes from a woman in her 70s with acute or convalescent COVID-19.

The chain recombines TRBV11-2 with TRBJ2-1; 7 bases align to TRBD2. The CDR3 extends over 15 amino acids. Germline-derived CDR1 and CDR2 are SGHAT and FQNNGV. The V segment lost 1 base and the J segment 9 bases; nucleotides outside the gene matches: 9. The CDR3 DNA sequence: TGTGCCAGCAGCTTAGGATCCGCGGGAGCTGGTGAGCAGTTCTTC. Protein product: CASSLGSAGAGEQFF.

The V call is TRBV7-9, the J call TRBJ2-3; D gene unclear. V lost 1 base and J 0 bases, leaving 11 bases between the germline ends. The CDR3 runs to 16 residues. Germline V gene data show CDR1 as SEHNR and CDR2 as FQNEAQ (reference sequence). The CDR3 spells CASSLGVTDSTDTQYF. CDR3 coding DNA: TGTGCCAGCAGCTTAGGTGTCACAGACAGCACAGATACGCAGTATTTT.

In this sample, this clone turned up a few times. This chain links TRBV30 with TRBJ1-6; TRBD1 might be the D (5 bases). The ends were cut back, 3 bases at V and 10 bases at J, with 19 bases in the middle. Germline V gives CDR1 GTSNPN, CDR2 SVGIG (reference sequence). This CDR3 region has 15 residues. The CDR3 sequence is CAWSALGGGRSPLHF. In DNA, the CDR3 is TGTGCCTGGAGCGCTCTTGGGGGAGGGCGATCACCCCTCCACTTT.

The rearrangement uses TRBV25-1 and TRBJ1-6, with 9 bases aligning to TRBD1. Germline V CDR1 and CDR2: MGHDK, SYGVNS. The CDR3 length is 14 residues. V trimming: 4 bases; J trimming: 8 bases; junction bases outside the gene matches: 3. The CDR3 spells CASSGGQGYSPLHF. The CDR3 bases are TGTGCCAGCAGTGGGGGACAGGGTTATTCACCCCTCCACTTT.

Written as DNA, the CDR3 is TGTGCCACCAGTGATTTGACCAGTCCTCAGCCCCAGCATTTT. Protein: CATSDLTSPQPQHF. The V call is TRBV24-1, the J call TRBJ1-5, with unresolved D. This CDR3 contains 14 residues. V was shortened by 0 bases and J by 6 bases, with 8 bases between the two germline ends. Germline lookup yields CDR1 KGHDR and CDR2 SFDVKD.

The table lists this clone with a few counts. This chain connects TRBV2 to TRBJ2-1; D is unclear. Germline V CDR1 and CDR2: SNHLY, FYNNEI. The CDR3 extends over 11 amino acids. Trimming pared 7 bases from V and 8 bases from J, leaving 9 bases between. The CDR3 region has the DNA TGTGCCAGCACCGAGAGTTATGAGCAGTTCTTC. It specifies CASTESYEQFF.

The chain joins TRBV5-1 to TRBJ2-1; 9 bases fit TRBD1. CDR3 length: 13 residues. Trimming removed 7 bases from V and 9 bases from J; junction bases left unmatched: 8. The V gene's germline CDR1 is SGHRS and CDR2 YFSETQ. CDR3: CASGRQGEGEQFF. DNA for the CDR3: TGCGCCAGCGGACGACAGGGGGAAGGTGAGCAGTTCTTC.

CDR3 coding DNA: TGTGCCAGCAGAACTAGCGGGAGTGGGGATGAGCAGTTCTTC. This codes for CASRTSGSGDEQFF. V gene TRBV6-6 combines with J gene TRBJ2-1, with TRBD2 matching over 11 bases. Germline loops: CDR1 MNHNY, CDR2 SVGAGI (reference sequence). The CDR3 runs 14 residues. Trimming at V came to 6 bases and at J to 8 bases, leaving 6 bases not matched to a gene.

The rearrangement joins TRBV5-4 to TRBJ2-2; D gene unclear. Trimming took off 5 bases at V and 5 bases at J, with 13 bases between the two ends. The CDR3 is 14 residues long. Germline values: CDR1 SGHNT, CDR2 YYREEE (reference sequence). CDR3: CASRSIGETGELFF. DNA for the CDR3: TGTGCCAGCAGGTCCATCGGAGAAACCGGGGAGCTGTTTTTT.

V and J are TRBV7-2 and TRBJ2-1; D gene ambiguous. V was shortened by 4 bases and J by 5 bases, with 9 bases between the two germline ends. CDR3 length: 13 residues. The germline V gene has CDR1 SGHTA and CDR2 FQGNSA. The CDR3 coding sequence is TGTGCCAGCAGCTCCGCCAGAAACAATGAGCAGTTCTTC. Protein product: CASSSARNNEQFF.

This sequence joins TRBV30 and TRBJ1-1, with 8 positions matching TRBD1. Germline trimming cut 2 bases from V and 3 bases from J; bases unmatched to any gene: 8. CDR1 is GTSNPN, CDR2 SVGIG, per germline (reference sequence). CDR3 length equals 15 residues. CDR3 amino acids: CAWSPGTGQDTEAFF. The DNA for the CDR3 is TGTGCCTGGAGTCCCGGGACAGGCCAGGACACTGAAGCTTTCTTT.

The rearrangement joins TRBV20-1 to TRBJ2-3; perhaps TRBD2 as D (5 bases). CDR1 and CDR2 (germline): DFQATT, SNEGSKA (reference sequence). Trimming pared 3 bases from V and 1 base from J, leaving 14 bases between. The CDR3 extends over 15 amino acids. CDR3 sequence: CSASLPEGGTDTQYF. Here the CDR3 DNA reads TGCAGTGCTAGTCTCCCTGAGGGAGGCACAGATACGCAGTATTTT.

The chain uses TRBV4-1 and TRBJ2-5, with D maybe TRBD2 (6 bases). V lost 0 bases to trimming and J lost 5 bases, with 7 bases between them. CDR1 and CDR2 (germline): MGHRA, YSYEKL. CDR3 length: 13 residues. The CDR3 DNA reads as TGCGCCAGCAGCCAAGATCGGGGGGAGACCCAGTACTTC. Residues: CASSQDRGETQYF.

This chain uses TRBV19 with TRBJ2-5; 8 nucleotides match TRBD1. V shed 5 bases and J 4 bases; nucleotides not matched to a gene: 6. The CDR3 is made up of 14 amino acids. Germline CDR1 LNHDA, CDR2 SQIVND (reference sequence). DNA of the CDR3: TGTGCCAGTAGTCAGGGGGCACGGGGAGAGACCCAGTACTTC. Encoded protein: CASSQGARGETQYF.

This clone was detected a few times. The rearrangement joins TRBV6-5 to TRBJ1-2, with D possibly being TRBD1 (5 bases). This CDR3 contains 11 residues. With 5 bases removed from V and 8 bases from J, the gap between germline ends came to 9 bases. CDR1 and CDR2 from the germline V gene are MNHEY and SVGAGI. CDR3: CASSQGAGYTF. DNA of the CDR3: TGTGCCAGCAGTCAGGGCGCAGGCTACACCTTC.

The rearrangement joins TRBV4-2 to TRBJ2-2, with TRBD2 identical over 8 bases. The CDR3 is 17 residues long. Losses at the gene ends were 2 bases for V and 6 bases for J; bases not matched to a gene: 11. Germline values: CDR1 LGHNA, CDR2 YNFKEQ. This CDR3 is CASSQPQPSGSAGELFF. The CDR3 coding sequence is TGTGCCAGCAGCCAACCCCAGCCAAGCGGGAGTGCCGGGGAGCTGTTTTTT.

The V gene is TRBV3-1 (or the pseudogene TRBV3-2), the J gene TRBJ2-5; a possible D gene is TRBD1 (5 bases). V lost 0 bases and J 5 bases, leaving 10 bases between the germline ends. Looked up from germline, CDR1 is LGHDT and CDR2 is YNNKEL (reference sequence). The CDR3 totals 14 residues. CDR3 sequence: CASSQDPGLETQYF. The CDR3 region has the DNA TGTGCCAGCAGCCAAGACCCAGGGTTGGAGACCCAGTACTTC.

This clone was recorded a few times. The gene calls are TRBV5-1 and TRBJ2-2; TRBD2 matches at 7 bases. Germline CDR1 and CDR2: SGHRS and YFSETQ. Unmatched junction bases numbered 9, after V lost 1 base and J lost 0 bases. The CDR3 consists of 18 residues. The CDR3 bases are TGCGCCAGCAGCTTGATCGGGCTAGCGGCTACGAACACCGGGGAGCTGTTTTTT. Translating it yields CASSLIGLAATNTGELFF.

The chain combines TRBV5-1 with TRBJ2-7, with D possibly matching TRBD1 (5 bases). Deletions cut 2 bases from V and 12 bases from J, with 21 bases between. Germline V gives CDR1 SGHRS, CDR2 YFSETQ. The CDR3 consists of 14 residues. This CDR3 reads CASSLRIMIDSMYF. CDR3 in DNA: TGCGCCAGCAGCTTAAGGATCATGATTGACAGTATGTACTTC.

V gene TRBV7-9 combines with J gene TRBJ2-2; TRBD2 matches 14 bases. CDR3 size: 15 residues. Germline loops: CDR1 SEHNR, CDR2 FQNEAQ (reference sequence). J gave up 6 bases and V 7 bases, and 4 bases lay outside the gene matches. The CDR3 loop is CASTGLAGAAGELFF. The CDR3 DNA is TGTGCCAGCACGGGACTAGCGGGAGCGGCCGGGGAGCTGTTTTTT.

This clone was seen once. The rearrangement links TRBV3-1 (or the pseudogene TRBV3-2) to TRBJ2-2; TRBD2 matches at 9 bases. CDR3 size: 15 residues. The junction had 5 bases not matched to a gene; V was cut back by 3 bases and J by 6 bases. Germline CDR1 is LGHDT and CDR2 is YNNKEL (reference sequence). The CDR3 sequence: CASSHGGRAAGELFF. As DNA, the CDR3 is TGTGCCAGCAGCCATGGCGGGAGGGCCGCCGGGGAGCTGTTTTTT.

The chain carries TRBV28 and TRBJ1-2, with D unresolved. CDR3 length: 15 residues. With 7 bases removed from V and 4 bases from J, the gap between germline ends came to 19 bases. Per the germline V gene, CDR1 is MDHEN and CDR2 is SYDVKM. CDR3 nucleotide sequence: TGTGCCAGCACCGGAGATGGATTTCGGGGCTATGGCTACACCTTC. Its translation: CASTGDGFRGYGYTF.